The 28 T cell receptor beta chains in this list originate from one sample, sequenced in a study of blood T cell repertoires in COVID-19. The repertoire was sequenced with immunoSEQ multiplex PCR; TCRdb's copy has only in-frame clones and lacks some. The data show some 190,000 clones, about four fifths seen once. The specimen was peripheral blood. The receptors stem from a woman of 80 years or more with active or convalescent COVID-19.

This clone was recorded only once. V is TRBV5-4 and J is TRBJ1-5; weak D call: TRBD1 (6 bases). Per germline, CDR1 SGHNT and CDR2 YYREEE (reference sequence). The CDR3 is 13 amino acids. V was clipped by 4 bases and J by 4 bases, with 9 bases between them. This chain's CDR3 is CASSIGQNQPQHF. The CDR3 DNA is TGTGCCAGCAGCATCGGACAGAATCAGCCCCAGCATTTT.

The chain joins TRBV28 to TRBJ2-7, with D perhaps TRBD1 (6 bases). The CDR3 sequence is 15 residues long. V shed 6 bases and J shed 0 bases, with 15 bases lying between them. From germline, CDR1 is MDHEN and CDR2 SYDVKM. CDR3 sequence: CASSLSGHPSYEQYF. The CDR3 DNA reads TGTGCCAGCAGCCTCTCGGGACACCCCTCCTACGAGCAGTACTTC.

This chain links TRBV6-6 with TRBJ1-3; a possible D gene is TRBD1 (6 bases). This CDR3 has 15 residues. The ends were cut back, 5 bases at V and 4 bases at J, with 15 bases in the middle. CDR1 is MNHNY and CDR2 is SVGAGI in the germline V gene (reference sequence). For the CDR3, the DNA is TGTGCCAGCAGTCGCGACAGGTCGTCCGGAAACACCATATATTTT. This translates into CASSRDRSSGNTIYF.

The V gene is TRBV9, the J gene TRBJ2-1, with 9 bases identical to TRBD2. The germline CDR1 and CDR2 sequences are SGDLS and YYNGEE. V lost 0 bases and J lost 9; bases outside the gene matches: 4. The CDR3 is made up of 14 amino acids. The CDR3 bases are TGTGCCAGCAGCGTAGGTCTAGCGGGACTTGAGCAGTTCTTC. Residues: CASSVGLAGLEQFF. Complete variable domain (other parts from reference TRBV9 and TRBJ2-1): DSGVTQTPKHLITATGQRVTLRCSPRSGDLSVYWYQQSLDQGLQFLIQYYNGEERAKGNILERFSAQQFPDLHSELNLSSLELGDSALYFCASSVGLAGLEQFFGPGTRLTVL.

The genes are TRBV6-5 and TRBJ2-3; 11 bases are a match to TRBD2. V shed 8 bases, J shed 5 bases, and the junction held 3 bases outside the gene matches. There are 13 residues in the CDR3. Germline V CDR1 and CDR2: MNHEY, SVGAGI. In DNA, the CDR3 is TGTGCCAGCCGACTAGCGGGATTAGATACGCAGTATTTT. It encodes CASRLAGLDTQYF.

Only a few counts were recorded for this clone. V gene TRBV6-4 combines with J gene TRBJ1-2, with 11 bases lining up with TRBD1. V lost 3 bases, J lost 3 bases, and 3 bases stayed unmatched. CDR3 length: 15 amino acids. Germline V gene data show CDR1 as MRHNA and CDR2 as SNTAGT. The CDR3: CASSEGTGGYYGYTF. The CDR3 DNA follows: TGTGCCAGCAGTGAGGGGACAGGGGGATACTATGGCTACACCTTC.

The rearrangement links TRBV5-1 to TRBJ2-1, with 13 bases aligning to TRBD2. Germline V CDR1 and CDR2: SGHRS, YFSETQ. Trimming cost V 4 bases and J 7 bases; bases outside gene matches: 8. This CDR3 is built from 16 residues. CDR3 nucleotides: TGCGCCAGCAGCCGGACCGGGACTAGCGGGACGAATGAGCAGTTCTTC. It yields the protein CASSRTGTSGTNEQFF. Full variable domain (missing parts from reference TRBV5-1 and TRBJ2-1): KAGVTQTPRYLIKTRGQQVTLSCSPISGHRSVSWYQQTPGQGLQFLFEYFSETQRNKGNFPGRFSGRQFSNSRSEMNVSTLELGDSALYLCASSRTGTSGTNEQFFGPGTRLTVL.

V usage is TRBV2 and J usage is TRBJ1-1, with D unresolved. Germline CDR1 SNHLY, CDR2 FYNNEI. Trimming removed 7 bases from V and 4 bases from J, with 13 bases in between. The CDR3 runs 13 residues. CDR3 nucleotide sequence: TGTGCCAGCAACCTAGCGAGTTCCACTGAAGCTTTCTTT. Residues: CASNLASSTEAFF.

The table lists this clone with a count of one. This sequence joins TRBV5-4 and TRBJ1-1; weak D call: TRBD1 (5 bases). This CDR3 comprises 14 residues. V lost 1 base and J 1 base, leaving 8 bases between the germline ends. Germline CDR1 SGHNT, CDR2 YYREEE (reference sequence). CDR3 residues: CASSLQGSNTEAFF. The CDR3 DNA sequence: TGTGCCAGCAGCTTGCAGGGATCGAACACTGAAGCTTTCTTT.

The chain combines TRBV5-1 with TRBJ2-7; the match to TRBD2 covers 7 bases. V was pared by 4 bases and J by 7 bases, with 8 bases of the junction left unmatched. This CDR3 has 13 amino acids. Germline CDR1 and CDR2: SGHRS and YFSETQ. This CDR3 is CASSEPGGGEQYF. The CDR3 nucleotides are TGCGCCAGCAGCGAGCCGGGGGGAGGAGAGCAGTACTTC.

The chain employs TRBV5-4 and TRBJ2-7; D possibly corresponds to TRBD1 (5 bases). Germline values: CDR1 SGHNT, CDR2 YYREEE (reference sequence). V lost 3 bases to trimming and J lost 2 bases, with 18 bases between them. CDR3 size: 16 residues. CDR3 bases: TGTGCCAGCAGCTCGTTGGCTGGGCAGGACACCTACGAGCAGTACTTC. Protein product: CASSSLAGQDTYEQYF.

The CDR3 spells CASSQKMNTEAFF. CDR3 nucleotides: TGTGCCAGCAGTCAGAAGATGAACACTGAAGCTTTCTTT. The rearrangement joins TRBV12-3 or TRBV12-4 to TRBJ1-1; unclear D gene. The germline V and J ends were trimmed by 5 bases and 0 bases, with 7 bases remaining between them. This CDR3 comprises 13 residues.

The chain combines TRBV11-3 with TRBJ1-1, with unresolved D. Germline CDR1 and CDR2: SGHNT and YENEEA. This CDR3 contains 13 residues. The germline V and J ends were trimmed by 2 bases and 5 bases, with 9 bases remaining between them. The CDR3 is CASSLREGTEAFF. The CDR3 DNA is TGTGCCAGCAGCTTACGGGAGGGAACTGAAGCTTTCTTT.

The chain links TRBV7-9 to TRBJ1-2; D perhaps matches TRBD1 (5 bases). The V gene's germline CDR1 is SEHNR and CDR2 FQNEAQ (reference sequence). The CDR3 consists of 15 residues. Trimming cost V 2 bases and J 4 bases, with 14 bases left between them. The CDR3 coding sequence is TGTGCCAGCAGCTTACCAGGGCTTACCTTCTATGGCTACACCTTC. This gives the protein CASSLPGLTFYGYTF.

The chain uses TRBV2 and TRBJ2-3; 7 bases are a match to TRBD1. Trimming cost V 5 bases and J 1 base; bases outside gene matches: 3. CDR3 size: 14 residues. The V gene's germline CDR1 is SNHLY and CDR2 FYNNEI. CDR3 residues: CASSNQGGTDTQYF. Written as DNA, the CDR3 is TGTGCCAGCAGTAACCAGGGGGGCACAGATACGCAGTATTTT.

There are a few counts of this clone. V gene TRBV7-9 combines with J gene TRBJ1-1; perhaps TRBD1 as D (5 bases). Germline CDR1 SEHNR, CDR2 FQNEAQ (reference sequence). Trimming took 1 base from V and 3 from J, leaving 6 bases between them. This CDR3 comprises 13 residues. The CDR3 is CASSLGGDTEAFF. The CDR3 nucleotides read TGTGCCAGCAGCTTAGGGGGGGACACTGAAGCTTTCTTT. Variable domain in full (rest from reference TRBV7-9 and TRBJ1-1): DTGVSQNPRHKITKRGQNVTFRCDPISEHNRLYWYRQTLGQGPEFLTYFQNEAQLEKSRLLSDRFSAERPKGSFSTLEIQRTEQGDSAMYLCASSLGGDTEAFFGQGTRLTVV.

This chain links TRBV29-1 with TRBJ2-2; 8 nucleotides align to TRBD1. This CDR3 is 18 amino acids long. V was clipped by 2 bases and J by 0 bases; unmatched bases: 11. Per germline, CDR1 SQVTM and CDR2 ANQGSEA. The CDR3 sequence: CSVEYATGAVSNTGELFF. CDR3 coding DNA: TGCAGCGTTGAATACGCGACAGGGGCCGTTTCGAACACCGGGGAGCTGTTTTTT.

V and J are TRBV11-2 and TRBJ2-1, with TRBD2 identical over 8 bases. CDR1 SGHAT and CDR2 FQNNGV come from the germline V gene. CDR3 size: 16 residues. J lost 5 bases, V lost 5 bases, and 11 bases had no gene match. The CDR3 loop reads CASSPQTSVFDNEQFF. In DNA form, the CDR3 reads TGTGCCAGCAGCCCCCAGACTAGCGTATTCGACAATGAGCAGTTCTTC.

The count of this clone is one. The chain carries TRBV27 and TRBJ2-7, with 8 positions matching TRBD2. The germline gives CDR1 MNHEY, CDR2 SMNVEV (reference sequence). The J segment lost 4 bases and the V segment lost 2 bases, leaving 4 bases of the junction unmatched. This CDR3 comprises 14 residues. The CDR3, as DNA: TGTGCCAGCAGTTTACCTAGCGGGCCTTACGAGCAGTACTTC. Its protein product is CASSLPSGPYEQYF.

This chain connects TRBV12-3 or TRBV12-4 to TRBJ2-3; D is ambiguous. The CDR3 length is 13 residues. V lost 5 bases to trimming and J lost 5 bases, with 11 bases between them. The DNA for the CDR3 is TGTGCCAGCAGTCGCAGGTCACAAGATACGCAGTATTTT. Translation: CASSRRSQDTQYF.

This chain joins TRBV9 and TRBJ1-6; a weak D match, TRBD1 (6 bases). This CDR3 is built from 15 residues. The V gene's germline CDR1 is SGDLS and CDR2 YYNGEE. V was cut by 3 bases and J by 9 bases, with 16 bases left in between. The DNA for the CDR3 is TGTGCCAGCAGCGCACAGGGTCATAAGAGTTCACCCCTCCACTTT. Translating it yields CASSAQGHKSSPLHF.

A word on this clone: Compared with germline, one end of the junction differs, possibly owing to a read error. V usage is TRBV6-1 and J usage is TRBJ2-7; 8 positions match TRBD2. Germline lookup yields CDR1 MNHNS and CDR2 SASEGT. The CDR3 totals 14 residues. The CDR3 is CASSQAGAPYEQYF. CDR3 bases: TGTGCCAGCAGTCAAGCGGGGGCTCCCTACGAGCAGTACTTC.

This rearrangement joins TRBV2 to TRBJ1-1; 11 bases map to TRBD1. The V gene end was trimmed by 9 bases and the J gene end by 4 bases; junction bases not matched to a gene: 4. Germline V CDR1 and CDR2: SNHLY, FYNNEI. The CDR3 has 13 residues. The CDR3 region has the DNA TGTGCCAGAGCCGGGACAGGGGGCACTGAAGCTTTCTTT. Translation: CARAGTGGTEAFF. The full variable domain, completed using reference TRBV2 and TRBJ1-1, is EPEVTQTPSHQVTQMGQEVILRCVPISNHLYFYWYRQILGQKVEFLVSFYNNEISEKSEIFDDQFSVERPDGSNFTLKIRSTKLEDSAMYFCARAGTGGTEAFFGQGTRLTVV.

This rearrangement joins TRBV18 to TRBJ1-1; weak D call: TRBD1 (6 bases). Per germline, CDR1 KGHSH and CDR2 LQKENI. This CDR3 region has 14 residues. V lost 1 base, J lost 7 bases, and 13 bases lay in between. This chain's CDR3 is CASSPQGGIHEAFF. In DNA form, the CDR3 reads TGTGCCAGCTCACCACAAGGGGGTATACATGAAGCTTTCTTT.

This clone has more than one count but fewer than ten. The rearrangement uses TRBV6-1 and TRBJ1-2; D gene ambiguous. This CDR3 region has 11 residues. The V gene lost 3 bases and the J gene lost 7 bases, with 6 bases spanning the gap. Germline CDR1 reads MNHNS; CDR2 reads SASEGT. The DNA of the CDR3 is TGTGCCAGCAGTGAGGCATTTGGCTACACCTTC. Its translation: CASSEAFGYTF.

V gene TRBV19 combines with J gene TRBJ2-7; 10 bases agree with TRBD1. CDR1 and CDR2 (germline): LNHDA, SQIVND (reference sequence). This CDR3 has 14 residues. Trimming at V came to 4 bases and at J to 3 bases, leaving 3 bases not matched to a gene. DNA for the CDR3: TGTGCCAGTAGTAAGTGGGACAGGGGCTACGAGCAGTACTTC. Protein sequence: CASSKWDRGYEQYF.

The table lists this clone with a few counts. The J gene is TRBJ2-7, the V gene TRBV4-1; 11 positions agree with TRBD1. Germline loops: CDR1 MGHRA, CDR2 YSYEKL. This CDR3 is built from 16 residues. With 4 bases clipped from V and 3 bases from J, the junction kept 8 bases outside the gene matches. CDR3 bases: TGCGCCAGCAGCCCCCCTACCGGGACAGGGGGCTACGAGCAGTACTTC. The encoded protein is CASSPPTGTGGYEQYF.

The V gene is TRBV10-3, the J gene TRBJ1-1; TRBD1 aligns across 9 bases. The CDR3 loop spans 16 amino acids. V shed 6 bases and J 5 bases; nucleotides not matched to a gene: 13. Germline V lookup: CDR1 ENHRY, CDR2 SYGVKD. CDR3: CAISPQTGGYRTEAFF. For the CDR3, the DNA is TGTGCCATCAGCCCGCAGACAGGGGGATATAGGACTGAAGCTTTCTTT.